The sequence of this T cell receptor (beta chain) was determined in a study of patients with pleural tuberculosis. TCRdb re-called the reads through MiXCR, storing one row per CDR3 protein. Of 45,000 to 60,000 distinct CDR3 sequences listed, about 7.9% were seen once; the top ten hold about 17%. Trimming cost V 1 base and J 3 bases; bases outside gene matches: 11. CDR1 DFQATT and CDR2 SNEGSKA come from the germline V gene (reference sequence). This CDR3 is 17 amino acids long. This clonotype has a count of ten or more. The receptor was isolated from a human donor with pleural tuberculosis. This sequence joins TRBV20-1 and TRBJ2-3, with 9 bases that match TRBD2. For the CDR3, the DNA is TGCAGTGCTAGAGGGGGTAGCGGGAGTGGTCGGACAGATACGCAGTATTTT. Amino acids: CSARGGSGSGRTDTQYF.